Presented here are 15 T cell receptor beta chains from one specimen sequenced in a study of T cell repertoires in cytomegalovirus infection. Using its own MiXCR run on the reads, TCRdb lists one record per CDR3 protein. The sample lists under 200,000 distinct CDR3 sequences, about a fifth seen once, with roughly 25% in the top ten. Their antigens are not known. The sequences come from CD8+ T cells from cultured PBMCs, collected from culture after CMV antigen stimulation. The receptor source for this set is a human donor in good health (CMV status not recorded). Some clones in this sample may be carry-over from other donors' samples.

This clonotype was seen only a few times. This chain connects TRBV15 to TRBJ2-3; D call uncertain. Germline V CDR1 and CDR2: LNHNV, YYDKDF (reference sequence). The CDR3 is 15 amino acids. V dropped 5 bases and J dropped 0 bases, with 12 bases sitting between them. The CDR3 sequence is CATSGPNPSTDTQYF. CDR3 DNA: TGTGCCACCAGCGGCCCCAATCCTAGCACAGATACGCAGTATTTT.

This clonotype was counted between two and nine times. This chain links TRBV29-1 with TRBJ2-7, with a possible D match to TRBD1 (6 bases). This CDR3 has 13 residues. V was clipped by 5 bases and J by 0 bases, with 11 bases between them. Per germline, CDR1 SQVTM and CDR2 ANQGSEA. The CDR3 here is CSVTPGHSYEQYF. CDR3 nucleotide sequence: TGCAGCGTTACCCCGGGACACTCCTACGAGCAGTACTTC.

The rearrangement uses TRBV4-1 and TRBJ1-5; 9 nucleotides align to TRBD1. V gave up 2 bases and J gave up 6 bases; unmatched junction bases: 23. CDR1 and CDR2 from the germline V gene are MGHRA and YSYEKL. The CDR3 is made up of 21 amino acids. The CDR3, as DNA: TGCGCCAGCAGCCAATTCCCTCTCGGTCCCTGGCCGGGACAGGGAACTCAGCCCCAGCATTTT. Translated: CASSQFPLGPWPGQGTQPQHF.

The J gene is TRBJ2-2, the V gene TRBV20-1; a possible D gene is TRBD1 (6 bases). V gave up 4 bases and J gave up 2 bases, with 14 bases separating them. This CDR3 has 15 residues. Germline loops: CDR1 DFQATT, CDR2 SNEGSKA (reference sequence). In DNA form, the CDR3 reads TGCAGTGCTAATTCGAAGGGGGATAACACCGGGGAGCTGTTTTTT. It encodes CSANSKGDNTGELFF.

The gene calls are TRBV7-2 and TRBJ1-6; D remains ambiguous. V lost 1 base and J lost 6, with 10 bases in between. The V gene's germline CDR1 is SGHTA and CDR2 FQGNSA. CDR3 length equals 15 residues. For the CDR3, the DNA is TGTGCCAGCAGCTTAGGTGGGCTTGGTAATTCACCCCTCCACTTT. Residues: CASSLGGLGNSPLHF.

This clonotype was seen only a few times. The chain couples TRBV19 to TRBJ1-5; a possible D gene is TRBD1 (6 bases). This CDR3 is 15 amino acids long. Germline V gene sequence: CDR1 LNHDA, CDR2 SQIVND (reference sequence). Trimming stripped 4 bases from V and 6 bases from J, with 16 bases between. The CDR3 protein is CASSSRDTRGQPQHF. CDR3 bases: TGTGCCAGTAGTAGCCGGGACACCCGGGGTCAGCCCCAGCATTTT. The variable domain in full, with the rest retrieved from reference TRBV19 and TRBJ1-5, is DGGITQSPKYLFRKEGQNVTLSCEQNLNHDAMYWYRQDPGQGLRLIYYSQIVNDFQKGDIAEGYSVSREKKESFPLTVTSAQKNPTAFYLCASSSRDTRGQPQHFGDGTRLSIL.

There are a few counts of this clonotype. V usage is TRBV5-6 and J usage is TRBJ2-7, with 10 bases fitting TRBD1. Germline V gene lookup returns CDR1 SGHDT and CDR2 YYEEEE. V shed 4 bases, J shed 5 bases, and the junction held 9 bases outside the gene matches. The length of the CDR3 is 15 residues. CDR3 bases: TGTGCCAGCAGCCCGTGGGGACAGGGGATTCACGAGCAGTACTTC. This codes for CASSPWGQGIHEQYF.

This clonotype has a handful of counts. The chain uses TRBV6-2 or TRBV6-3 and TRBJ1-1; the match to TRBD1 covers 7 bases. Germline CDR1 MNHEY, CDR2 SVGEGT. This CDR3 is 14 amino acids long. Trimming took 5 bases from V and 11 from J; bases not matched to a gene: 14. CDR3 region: CASSNPNRDSEAFF. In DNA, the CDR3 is TGTGCCAGCAGTAACCCGAATAGGGACAGCGAGGCTTTCTTT.

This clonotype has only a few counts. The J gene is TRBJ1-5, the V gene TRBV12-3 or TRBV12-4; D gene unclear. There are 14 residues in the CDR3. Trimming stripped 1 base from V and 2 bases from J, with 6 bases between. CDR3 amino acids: CASSLGAGNQPQHF. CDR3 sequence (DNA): TGTGCCAGCAGTTTAGGCGCAGGCAATCAGCCCCAGCATTTT.

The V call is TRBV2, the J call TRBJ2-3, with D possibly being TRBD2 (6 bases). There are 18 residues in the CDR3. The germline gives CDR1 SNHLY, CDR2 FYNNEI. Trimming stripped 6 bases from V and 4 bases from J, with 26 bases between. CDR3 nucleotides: TGTGCCAGCAGCGAGCCGGGTCCATACAGGAGGGAGGCAGATACGCAGTATTTT. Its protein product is CASSEPGPYRREADTQYF.

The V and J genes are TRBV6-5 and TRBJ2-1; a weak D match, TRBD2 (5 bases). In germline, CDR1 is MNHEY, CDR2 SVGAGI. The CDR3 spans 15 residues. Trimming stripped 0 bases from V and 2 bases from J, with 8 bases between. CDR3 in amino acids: CASSYSRGTYNEQFF. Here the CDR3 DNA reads TGTGCCAGCAGTTACTCGAGAGGGACCTACAATGAGCAGTTCTTC.

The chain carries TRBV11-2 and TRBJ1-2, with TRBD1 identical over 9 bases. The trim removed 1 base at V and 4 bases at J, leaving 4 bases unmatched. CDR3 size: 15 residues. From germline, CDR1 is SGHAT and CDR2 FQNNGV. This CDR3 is CASSLGGQGIYGYTF. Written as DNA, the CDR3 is TGTGCCAGCAGCTTAGGGGGACAGGGCATCTATGGCTACACCTTC.

The CDR3 reads CASSLGDRVSTFF. DNA of the CDR3: TGTGCCAGCAGCTTAGGGGACAGGGTATCGACTTTCTTT. The genes are TRBV7-2 and TRBJ1-1; 9 positions match TRBD1. The CDR3 covers 13 residues. CDR1 is SGHTA and CDR2 is FQGNSA in the germline V gene. The ends lost 1 base at V and 12 bases at J; junction bases unmatched: 6.

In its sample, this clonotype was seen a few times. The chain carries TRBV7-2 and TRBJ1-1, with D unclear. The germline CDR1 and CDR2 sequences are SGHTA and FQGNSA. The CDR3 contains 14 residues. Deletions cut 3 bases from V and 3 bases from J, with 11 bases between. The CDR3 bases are TGTGCCAGCAGCTTCCGGTCTGGGGACACTGAAGCTTTCTTT. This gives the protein CASSFRSGDTEAFF.

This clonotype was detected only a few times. Written as DNA, the CDR3 is TGTGCCACCAGTGGAACAGGGAAAACTGAAGCTTTCTTT. This sequence encodes CATSGTGKTEAFF. The chain combines TRBV24-1 with TRBJ1-1; tentative D call: TRBD1 (6 bases). CDR1 is KGHDR and CDR2 is SFDVKD in the germline V gene. This CDR3 spans 13 amino acids. Trimming removed 5 bases at V and 5 bases at J, with 11 bases between.